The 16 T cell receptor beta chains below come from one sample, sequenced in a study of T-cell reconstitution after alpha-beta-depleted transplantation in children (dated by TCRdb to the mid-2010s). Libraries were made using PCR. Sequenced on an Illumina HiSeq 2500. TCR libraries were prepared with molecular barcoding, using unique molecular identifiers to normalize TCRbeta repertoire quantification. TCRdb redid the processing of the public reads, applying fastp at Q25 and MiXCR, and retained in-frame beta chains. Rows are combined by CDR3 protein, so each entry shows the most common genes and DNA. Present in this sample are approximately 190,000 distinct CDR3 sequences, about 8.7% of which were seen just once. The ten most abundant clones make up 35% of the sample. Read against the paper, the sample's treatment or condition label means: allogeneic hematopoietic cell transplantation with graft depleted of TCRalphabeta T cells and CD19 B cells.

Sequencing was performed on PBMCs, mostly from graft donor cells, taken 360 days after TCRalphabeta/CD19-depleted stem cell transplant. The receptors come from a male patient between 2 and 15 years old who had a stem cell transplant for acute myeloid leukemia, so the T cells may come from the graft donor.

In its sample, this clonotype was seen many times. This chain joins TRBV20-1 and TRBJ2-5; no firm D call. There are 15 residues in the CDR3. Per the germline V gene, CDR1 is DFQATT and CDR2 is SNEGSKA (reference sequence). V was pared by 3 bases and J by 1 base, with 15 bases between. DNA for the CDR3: TGCAGTGCTAGCCCCCCTAGTGTTGCCCAAGAGACCCAGTACTTC. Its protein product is CSASPPSVAQETQYF.

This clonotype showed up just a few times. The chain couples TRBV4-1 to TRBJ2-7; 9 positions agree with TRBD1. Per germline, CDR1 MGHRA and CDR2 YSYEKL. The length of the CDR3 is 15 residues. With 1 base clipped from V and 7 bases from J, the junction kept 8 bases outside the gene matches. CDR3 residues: CASSQVWDRDWEQYF. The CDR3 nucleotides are TGCGCCAGCAGCCAAGTCTGGGACAGGGACTGGGAGCAGTACTTC.

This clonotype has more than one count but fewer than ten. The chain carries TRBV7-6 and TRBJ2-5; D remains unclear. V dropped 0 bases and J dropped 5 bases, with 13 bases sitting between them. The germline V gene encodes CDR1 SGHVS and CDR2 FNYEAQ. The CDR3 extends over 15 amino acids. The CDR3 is CASSLASRLGETQYF. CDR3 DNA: TGTGCCAGCAGCTTAGCGAGTAGGCTTGGGGAGACCCAGTACTTC.

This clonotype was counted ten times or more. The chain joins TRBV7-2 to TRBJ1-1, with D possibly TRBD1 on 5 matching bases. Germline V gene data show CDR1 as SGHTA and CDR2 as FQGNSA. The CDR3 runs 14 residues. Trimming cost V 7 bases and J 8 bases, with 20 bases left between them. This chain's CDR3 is CASKQSAGRKEAFF. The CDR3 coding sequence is TGTGCCAGCAAACAAAGCGCAGGGCGCAAAGAAGCTTTCTTT.

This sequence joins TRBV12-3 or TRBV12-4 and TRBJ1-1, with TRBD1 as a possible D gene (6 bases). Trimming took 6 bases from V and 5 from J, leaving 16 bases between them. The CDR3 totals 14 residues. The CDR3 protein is CASRLTGLSTEAFF. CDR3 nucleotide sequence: TGTGCCAGCAGACTAACAGGGCTTTCGACTGAAGCTTTCTTT.

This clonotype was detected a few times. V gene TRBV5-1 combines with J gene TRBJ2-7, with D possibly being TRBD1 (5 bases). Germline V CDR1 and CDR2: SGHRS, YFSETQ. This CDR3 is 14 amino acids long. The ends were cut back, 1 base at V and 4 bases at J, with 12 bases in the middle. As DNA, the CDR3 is TGCGCCAGCAGCTTGTCGGCAGGGTTATACGAGCAGTACGTC. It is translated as CASSLSAGLYEQYV.

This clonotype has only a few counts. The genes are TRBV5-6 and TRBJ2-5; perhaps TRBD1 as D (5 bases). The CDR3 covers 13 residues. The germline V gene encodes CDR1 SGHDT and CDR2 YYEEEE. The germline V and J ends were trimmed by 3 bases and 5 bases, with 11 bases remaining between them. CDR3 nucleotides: TGTGCCAGCAGCTACCAGGGCGTCGAGACCCAGTACTTC. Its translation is CASSYQGVETQYF.

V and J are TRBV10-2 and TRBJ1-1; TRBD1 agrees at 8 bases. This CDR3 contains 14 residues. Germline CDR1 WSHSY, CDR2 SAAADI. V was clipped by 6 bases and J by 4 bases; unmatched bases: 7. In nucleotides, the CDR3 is TGCGCCAGCAGAGACCAGGGGGCGGCCACTGAAGCTTTCTTT. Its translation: CASRDQGAATEAFF.

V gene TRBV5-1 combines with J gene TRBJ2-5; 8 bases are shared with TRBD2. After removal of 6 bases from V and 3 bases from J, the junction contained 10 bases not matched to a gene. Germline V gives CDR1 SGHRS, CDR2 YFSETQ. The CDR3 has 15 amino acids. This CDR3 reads CASTPPQGLEETQYF. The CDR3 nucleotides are TGCGCCAGCACCCCCCCCCAGGGACTAGAAGAGACCCAGTACTTC.

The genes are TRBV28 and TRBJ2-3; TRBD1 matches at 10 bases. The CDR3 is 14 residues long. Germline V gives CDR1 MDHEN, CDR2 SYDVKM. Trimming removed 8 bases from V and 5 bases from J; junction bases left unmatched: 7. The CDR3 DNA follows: TGTGCCAGCTTTGGGACAGGGGTTCGAGATACGCAGTATTTT. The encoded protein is CASFGTGVRDTQYF.

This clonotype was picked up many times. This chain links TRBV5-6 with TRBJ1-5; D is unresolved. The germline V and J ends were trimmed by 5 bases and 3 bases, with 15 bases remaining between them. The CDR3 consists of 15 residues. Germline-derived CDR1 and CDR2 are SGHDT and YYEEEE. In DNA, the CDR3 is TGTGCCAGCAGTAAAACGCCAGCAACCAATCAGCCCCAGCATTTT. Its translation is CASSKTPATNQPQHF.

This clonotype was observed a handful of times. CDR3 sequence reads: CASRREAYQPQHF. The CDR3 DNA reads TGTGCCAGCAGGAGGGAGGCTTATCAGCCCCAGCATTTT. The V call is TRBV6-2 or TRBV6-3, the J call TRBJ1-5; D gene ambiguous. There are 13 residues in the CDR3. The germline V gene encodes CDR1 MNHEY and CDR2 SVGEGT. V was cut by 6 bases and J by 5 bases, with 11 bases left in between.

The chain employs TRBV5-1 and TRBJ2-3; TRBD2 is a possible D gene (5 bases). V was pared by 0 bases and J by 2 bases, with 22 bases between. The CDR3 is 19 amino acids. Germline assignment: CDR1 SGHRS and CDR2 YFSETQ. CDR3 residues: CASSLASSFSRTHTDTQYF. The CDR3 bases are TGCGCCAGCAGCTTGGCCTCAAGCTTTTCTAGGACTCACACAGATACGCAGTATTTT.

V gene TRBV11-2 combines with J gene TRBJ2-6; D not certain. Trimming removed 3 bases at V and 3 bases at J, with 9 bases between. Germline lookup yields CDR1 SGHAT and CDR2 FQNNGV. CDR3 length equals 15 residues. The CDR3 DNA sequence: TGTGCCAGCAGCTTTTTTCCTAATGGGGCCAACGTCCTGACTTTC. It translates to CASSFFPNGANVLTF.

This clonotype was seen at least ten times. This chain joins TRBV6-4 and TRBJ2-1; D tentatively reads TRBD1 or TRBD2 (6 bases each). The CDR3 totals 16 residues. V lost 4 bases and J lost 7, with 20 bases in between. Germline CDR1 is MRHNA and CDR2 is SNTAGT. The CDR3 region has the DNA TGTGCCAGCAGTGCCAAGGGGGGTGTTAAGGGAAATGAGCAGTTCTTC. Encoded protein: CASSAKGGVKGNEQFF.

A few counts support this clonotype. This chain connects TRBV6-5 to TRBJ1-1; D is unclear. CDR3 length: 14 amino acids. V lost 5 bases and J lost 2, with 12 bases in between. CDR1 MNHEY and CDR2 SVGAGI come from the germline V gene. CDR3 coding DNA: TGTGCCAGCAGTACTCTTCGGACTAACACTGAAGCTTTCTTT. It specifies CASSTLRTNTEAFF.